This entry concerns a single T cell receptor (beta chain). The target antigen is unknown. Other nucleotide sequences from this sample produce the same CDR3. The record originates from a study of OX40 agonist ivuxolimab in advanced cancers. About the research overall: Ivuxolimab, an antibody that agonizes OX40 (CD134), was administered to the patients. Intravenous ivuxolimab at 0.01 to 10 mg/kg was given to patients every 2 weeks. The dose-escalation cohort was approximately 81% male, with a mean age of 60 years, ranging about 23 to 79. Study observations and caveats: Clonal expansion from baseline to week 6 occurred in both CD4+ and CD8+ T cells.

V lost 1 base to trimming and J lost 6 bases, with 5 bases between them. The CDR3 length is 11 residues. Germline values: CDR1 GTSNPN, CDR2 SVGIG (reference sequence). Assay used: immunoSEQ multiplex PCR; TCRdb lists only in-frame clones, some missing. The sample has more than 45,000 clones, more than 75% seen once. Sequencing used CD4+ or CD8+ T cells sorted from blood, obtained in a trial of the OX40 agonist ivuxolimab. The TCR was taken from an adult with an advanced solid tumor such as melanoma, head and neck, liver or kidney cancer. The chain couples TRBV30 to TRBJ2-3; D gene unclear. The CDR3 sequence is CAWSDTDTQYF. The CDR3, as DNA: TGTGCCTGGAGTGACACGGATACGCAGTATTTT.